What follows are 32 T cell receptor beta chains derived from one specimen sequenced in a study of sequential checkpoint blockade in melanoma. As for treatment: randomized to nivolumab then ipilimumab (arm A) or the reverse (arm B). Produced via immunoSEQ multiplex PCR; TCRdb's table is partial and in-frame only. Of more than 1,500 clones in the sample, approximately 22% were seen once. The sample consisted of tumor tissue (inferred from file names), taken from a patient given nivolumab and ipilimumab in sequence. The receptors were sampled from a human donor with melanoma.

The chain employs TRBV28 and TRBJ1-5, with D possibly matching TRBD1 (6 bases). V was shortened by 2 bases and J by 7 bases, with 9 bases between the two germline ends. Germline CDR1 and CDR2: MDHEN and SYDVKM. This CDR3 contains 13 residues. The CDR3 protein is CASSLEGQQPQHF. The CDR3 DNA reads as TGTGCCAGCAGTTTAGAAGGACAGCAGCCCCAGCATTTT.

The J gene is TRBJ2-1, the V gene TRBV29-1; TRBD2 matches at 16 bases. V dropped 6 bases and J dropped 8; count of bases not matched to a gene: 13. The CDR3 extends over 17 amino acids. Germline CDR1 is SQVTM and CDR2 is ANQGSEA. The CDR3 spells CSVRGGTSGGAIYEQFF. CDR3 nucleotide sequence: TGCAGCGTCCGAGGAGGGACTAGCGGGGGGGCCATATATGAGCAGTTCTTC.

This clone was seen many times. V usage is TRBV12-2 and J usage is TRBJ1-5; whether TRBD1, the table's D call, matches the DNA was not checked. TRBV12-2 corresponds to a pseudogene. The CDR3 is made up of 16 amino acids. DNA for the CDR3: TGTGGCAACCGGGACAGTACGTCTAAGGGCAATCAGCCCCAGCATTTT. It encodes CGNRDSTSKGNQPQHF.

This rearrangement joins TRBV11-3 to TRBJ1-5; TRBD1 matches 8 bases. The CDR3 totals 15 residues. Looked up from germline, CDR1 is SGHNT and CDR2 is YENEEA. With V trimmed by 5 bases and J by 7 bases, 10 bases remained unmatched. Written as DNA, the CDR3 is TGTGCCAGCAGCGCGATGCAGGGGGCTTACCAGCCCCAGCATTTT. Its protein is CASSAMQGAYQPQHF. The entire variable domain, with the rest obtained from reference TRBV11-3 and TRBJ1-5, is as follows: EAGVVQSPRYKIIEKKQPVAFWCNPISGHNTLYWYLQNLGQGPELLIRYENEEAVDDSQLPKDRFSAERLKGVDSTLKIQPAELGDSAVYLCASSAMQGAYQPQHFGDGTRLSIL.

This clone was seen a handful of times. The chain recombines TRBV6-8 with TRBJ2-2; either TRBD1 or TRBD2 may fit D (6 bases each). The CDR3 sequence is 19 residues long. V was cut by 6 bases and J by 0 bases, with 23 bases left in between. The V gene's germline CDR1 is MNHGY and CDR2 SAAAGT. The DNA for the CDR3 is TGTGCCAGCAGCGAGTCTAGGATTGCGGGACACCCGAACACCGGGGAGCTGTTTTTT. The encoded protein is CASSESRIAGHPNTGELFF.

The chain combines TRBV6-1 with TRBJ2-1; D not resolved. Trimming shortened V by 1 base and J by 3 bases, and 16 bases separated the two germline ends. Germline CDR1 MNHNS, CDR2 SASEGT. The CDR3 is made up of 17 amino acids. The CDR3 here is CASSEESWGINYNEQFF. CDR3 bases: TGTGCCAGCAGTGAAGAGTCCTGGGGAATTAACTACAATGAGCAGTTCTTC.

This clone is judged medium-sized. J is TRBJ2-1 and V is TRBV6-8, with 9 bases identical to TRBD1. Germline V lookup: CDR1 MNHGY, CDR2 SAAAGT. The CDR3 runs to 16 residues. With 7 bases clipped from V and 5 bases from J, the junction kept 12 bases outside the gene matches. As DNA, the CDR3 is TGTGCCAGCACCAAATGGGGGACAGGGTACAACAATGAGCAGTTCTTC. Its protein is CASTKWGTGYNNEQFF.

The chain is built from TRBV28 and TRBJ2-7; tentatively, D is TRBD1 or TRBD2 (6 bases each). The CDR3 extends over 14 amino acids. Trimming stripped 11 bases from V and 0 bases from J, with 17 bases between. From germline, CDR1 is MDHEN and CDR2 SYDVKM. This CDR3 reads CAVEVTGASYEQYF. Here the CDR3 DNA reads TGTGCCGTGGAGGTCACGGGGGCCTCCTACGAGCAGTACTTC.

This clone appeared a single time. The chain couples TRBV5-1 to TRBJ2-2, with D maybe TRBD2 (5 bases). Between the trimmed V and J ends, which lost 0 bases and 6 bases, there was a span of 9 bases. Germline assignment: CDR1 SGHRS and CDR2 YFSETQ. The CDR3 runs 14 residues. This CDR3 reads CASSLGGASGELFF. The CDR3 nucleotides read TGCGCCAGCAGCTTGGGGGGAGCGTCCGGGGAGCTGTTTTTT.

The rearrangement uses TRBV28 and TRBJ2-7; no clear D. Trimming removed 2 bases at V and 2 bases at J, with 10 bases between. This CDR3 comprises 14 residues. CDR1 is MDHEN and CDR2 is SYDVKM in the germline V gene. CDR3 amino acids: CASSLQRQTYEQYF. The CDR3 nucleotides read TGTGCCAGCAGTTTACAGAGGCAGACCTACGAGCAGTACTTC.

This clone was found a few times. This chain connects TRBV6-8 to TRBJ2-3; the D call may be TRBD1 or TRBD2 (5 bases each). Germline CDR1 and CDR2: MNHGY and SAAAGT. V was pared by 5 bases and J by 5 bases, with 14 bases between. CDR3 size: 14 residues. The CDR3: CASSVGTPQDTQYF. The CDR3 DNA reads as TGTGCCAGCAGTGTCGGGACGCCACAAGATACGCAGTATTTT.

This chain connects TRBV19 to TRBJ2-7; D remains unclear. Per the germline V gene, CDR1 is LNHDA and CDR2 is SQIVND (reference sequence). V was trimmed by 3 bases and J by 1 base, leaving 10 bases between them. The CDR3 runs 14 residues. The CDR3 bases are TGTGCCAGTAGTATGATCGACAAGTCCTACGAGCAGTACTTC. Protein: CASSMIDKSYEQYF.

In this sample, this clone turned up many times. The J gene is TRBJ2-7, the V gene TRBV11-3, with TRBD2 matching 14 bases. Looked up from germline, CDR1 is SGHNT and CDR2 is YENEEA. V lost 5 bases to trimming and J lost 5 bases; unmatched junction nucleotides: 8. There are 16 residues in the CDR3. CDR3 DNA sequence: TGTGCCAGCAGCCCAGCCCGGACTAGCGGGGGGAACGAGCAGTACTTC. Translation gives CASSPARTSGGNEQYF.

This clone is medium-sized. The V call is TRBV4-1, the J call TRBJ2-2; tentative D call: TRBD1 (5 bases). Germline V gene lookup returns CDR1 MGHRA and CDR2 YSYEKL. CDR3 length: 16 amino acids. The V gene lost 0 bases and the J gene lost 9 bases, with 17 bases spanning the gap. The DNA for the CDR3 is TGCGCCAGCAGCCAAGATGGGGCGACAGTGGTCAGGGAGCTGTTTTTT. Translation: CASSQDGATVVRELFF.

This clone was observed a few times. The V call is TRBV11-3, the J call TRBJ2-7; TRBD1 agrees at 7 bases. CDR3 size: 17 residues. Germline loops: CDR1 SGHNT, CDR2 YENEEA. Trimming took 5 bases from V and 0 from J; bases not matched to a gene: 13. CDR3 DNA sequence: TGTGCCAGCAGCAAAGAGAGGGGGCAGTCGAGCTCCTACGAGCAGTACTTC. Amino acids: CASSKERGQSSSYEQYF.

In its sample, this clone is medium-sized. V and J are TRBV11-3 and TRBJ2-7; 8 bases line up with TRBD2. V was pared by 5 bases and J by 6 bases, with 9 bases of the junction left unmatched. Germline CDR1 is SGHNT and CDR2 is YENEEA. The CDR3 loop spans 14 amino acids. The chain's CDR3 is CASSRGLAEPEQYF. The CDR3 DNA follows: TGTGCCAGCAGCCGCGGACTAGCCGAACCCGAGCAGTACTTC.

The gene calls are TRBV5-1 and TRBJ1-4, with D perhaps matching TRBD1 (6 bases). Germline assignment: CDR1 SGHRS and CDR2 YFSETQ. CDR3 length: 15 amino acids. V dropped 2 bases and J dropped 7 bases, with 15 bases sitting between them. CDR3 sequence reads: CASSFGGGPGEKLFF. CDR3 sequence (DNA): TGCGCCAGCAGCTTCGGTGGGGGGCCAGGTGAAAAACTGTTTTTT.

This rearrangement joins TRBV7-2 to TRBJ2-3; 8 bases agree with TRBD2. Germline lookup yields CDR1 SGHTA and CDR2 FQGNSA. V was pared by 9 bases and J by 1 base, with 3 bases of the junction left unmatched. This CDR3 has 13 residues. This CDR3 reads CASRAGGTDTQYF. CDR3 coding DNA: TGTGCCAGTCGAGCGGGGGGCACAGATACGCAGTATTTT.

This clone is labeled as medium-sized. The J gene is TRBJ2-7, the V gene TRBV11-3; possible D gene TRBD2, 5 bases. This CDR3 has 14 amino acids. Trimming stripped 8 bases from V and 1 base from J, with 15 bases between. Germline assignment: CDR1 SGHNT and CDR2 YENEEA. Written as DNA, the CDR3 is TGTGCCAGCGCCGTGACCCAGCGGTCCTACGAGCAGTACTTC. This sequence encodes CASAVTQRSYEQYF.

Notes on this clone: At one end the junction does not follow the germline gene, possibly because of a read error. This rearrangement joins TRBV6-8 to TRBJ2-1; D uncertain. In germline, CDR1 is MNHGY, CDR2 SAAAGT. CDR3 length: 15 residues. The DNA of the CDR3 is TGTGCCATCAGTGGCTTTAGGGCGGCGGACAATGAGCAGTTCTTC. Its protein is CAISGFRAADNEQFF.

A few counts support this clone. The rearrangement joins TRBV6-8 to TRBJ1-1; D might be TRBD1 (6 bases). CDR1 is MNHGY, CDR2 SAAAGT, per germline. This CDR3 spans 12 amino acids. The ends were cut back, 6 bases at V and 7 bases at J, with 12 bases in the middle. The DNA for the CDR3 is TGTGCCAGCAGACGACAGGCCCTTGAAGCTTTCTTT. Amino acids: CASRRQALEAFF.

This clone is medium-sized by share. The chain joins TRBV11-3 to TRBJ2-7, with 13 bases fitting TRBD2. CDR1 is SGHNT and CDR2 is YENEEA in the germline V gene. CDR3 length equals 15 residues. The J segment lost 4 bases and the V segment lost 7 bases, leaving 7 bases of the junction unmatched. Here the CDR3 DNA reads TGTGCCAGCAACCTGGGACTAGCGGGGACGTACGAGCAGTACTTC. This encodes CASNLGLAGTYEQYF. Drawing the rest from reference TRBV11-3 and TRBJ2-7, the complete variable domain is EAGVVQSPRYKIIEKKQPVAFWCNPISGHNTLYWYLQNLGQGPELLIRYENEEAVDDSQLPKDRFSAERLKGVDSTLKIQPAELGDSAVYLCASNLGLAGTYEQYFGPGTRLTVT.

By frequency in the sample, this clone is medium-sized. The chain uses TRBV11-3 and TRBJ2-6; 7 nucleotides agree with TRBD1. V lost 3 bases, J lost 0 bases, and 5 bases stayed unmatched. This CDR3 comprises 17 residues. CDR1 SGHNT and CDR2 YENEEA come from the germline V gene. The CDR3, as DNA: TGTGCCAGCAGCTTGTGGGCAGGGGGCTCTGGGGCCAACGTCCTGACTTTC. The encoded protein is CASSLWAGGSGANVLTF.

This clone is medium-sized. The rearrangement uses TRBV11-3 and TRBJ1-3; no definite D call. Germline V lookup: CDR1 SGHNT, CDR2 YENEEA. CDR3 length equals 16 residues. Trimming removed 5 bases from V and 0 bases from J, with 14 bases in between. The CDR3 region is CASSTYTGPSGNTIYF. Written as DNA, the CDR3 is TGTGCCAGCAGCACATACACGGGCCCCTCTGGAAACACCATATATTTT.

This clone was detected only a few times. The J gene is TRBJ2-2, the V gene TRBV19, with unresolved D. V was cut by 1 base and J by 4 bases, with 4 bases left in between. The CDR3 is made up of 13 amino acids. Germline assignment: CDR1 LNHDA and CDR2 SQIVND (reference sequence). CDR3 DNA sequence: TGTGCCAGTAGTATAGGCCCCACCGGGGAGCTGTTTTTT. Protein: CASSIGPTGELFF.

This chain links TRBV19 with TRBJ1-5; possible D gene TRBD1, 6 bases. This CDR3 is built from 16 residues. With 6 bases removed from V and 9 bases from J, the gap between germline ends came to 24 bases. The germline gives CDR1 LNHDA, CDR2 SQIVND (reference sequence). This CDR3 is CASSGGGTLHRLPQHF. In nucleotides, the CDR3 is TGTGCCAGTAGCGGGGGGGGCACCCTGCATAGGCTGCCCCAGCATTTT.

The V and J genes are TRBV10-2 and TRBJ2-3, with D unresolved. Deletions cut 0 bases from V and 5 bases from J, with 15 bases between. The CDR3 length is 16 residues. Germline values: CDR1 WSHSY, CDR2 SAAADI. CDR3 amino acids: CASSESIGIGGDTQYF. The CDR3 bases are TGCGCCAGCAGTGAGTCGATAGGGATAGGCGGAGATACGCAGTATTTT.

J is TRBJ1-1 and V is TRBV4-1, with a possible D match to TRBD1 (5 bases). The CDR3 consists of 15 residues. The germline V gene has CDR1 MGHRA and CDR2 YSYEKL. Trimming stripped 1 base from V and 4 bases from J, with 13 bases between. CDR3 in amino acids: CASSQVQGRSTEAFF. The CDR3 coding sequence is TGCGCCAGCAGCCAAGTTCAGGGAAGATCCACTGAAGCTTTCTTT.

This clone came up a few times. This chain uses TRBV9 with TRBJ1-1, with D unresolved. Germline CDR1 reads SGDLS; CDR2 reads YYNGEE. Trimming left V 0 bases short and J 5 bases short, with 17 bases between. This CDR3 spans 16 amino acids. The CDR3 loop reads CASSVGYRVGGTEAFF. The CDR3 DNA sequence: TGTGCCAGCAGCGTAGGATATCGGGTTGGAGGGACTGAAGCTTTCTTT.

In its sample, this clone is large. The chain uses TRBV19 and TRBJ1-2; D perhaps matches TRBD1 (5 bases). This CDR3 is 15 amino acids long. The germline V gene has CDR1 LNHDA and CDR2 SQIVND (reference sequence). Trimming took off 0 bases at V and 3 bases at J, with 11 bases between the two ends. For the CDR3, the DNA is TGTGCCAGTAGTATAGACACTGGGGGTTACTATGGCTACACCTTC. This codes for CASSIDTGGYYGYTF.

The gene calls are TRBV6-8 and TRBJ1-1; weak D call: TRBD1 (6 bases). V lost 2 bases and J lost 3, with 16 bases in between. Germline V gene data show CDR1 as MNHGY and CDR2 as SAAAGT. The CDR3 has 16 amino acids. DNA of the CDR3: TGTGCCAGCAGTTACCCACTAGAGGGGGGTGACACTGAAGCTTTCTTT. The encoded protein is CASSYPLEGGDTEAFF.

The sample holds one count of this clone. The chain couples TRBV29-1 to TRBJ2-1; maybe TRBD1 (6 bases). V was shortened by 4 bases and J by 2 bases, with 9 bases between the two germline ends. The CDR3 spans 13 residues. Germline V gene lookup returns CDR1 SQVTM and CDR2 ANQGSEA. The CDR3 region is CSVAQGTYNEQFF. The CDR3 DNA follows: TGCAGCGTTGCACAGGGCACCTACAATGAGCAGTTCTTC.